The 27 T cell receptor beta chains in this list originate from one sample, sequenced in a study of CD8+ T cells in alopecia areata. RNA, once extracted, was reverse transcribed into cDNA for use as the sequencing template. Produced via immunoSEQ multiplex PCR; TCRdb's table is partial and in-frame only. Of more than 200,000 clones listed, roughly two fifths are singletons. Treatment reported: oral pan-JAK inhibitor, 5-10 mg twice daily. Sequencing used CD4+ T cells sorted from blood, obtained around week 37, from a patient treated with tofacitinib. The receptor set was obtained from a human donor with alopecia areata.

This clone has just a few counts. The chain links TRBV5-4 to TRBJ2-3, with 11 bases identical to TRBD2. V was clipped by 3 bases and J by 6 bases; unmatched bases: 6. CDR1 SGHNT and CDR2 YYREEE come from the germline V gene (reference sequence). The CDR3 extends over 15 amino acids. The CDR3 protein is CASSYTSGRIDTQYF. CDR3 nucleotides: TGTGCCAGCAGCTATACTAGCGGGAGAATCGATACGCAGTATTTT.

J is TRBJ2-1 and V is TRBV29-1; D not certain. Trimming took 6 bases from V and 0 from J, leaving 15 bases between them. Germline CDR1 SQVTM, CDR2 ANQGSEA. CDR3 length equals 15 residues. CDR3 protein: CSVHALGSSYNEQFF. CDR3 nucleotide sequence: TGCAGCGTCCACGCCCTGGGCAGCTCCTACAATGAGCAGTTCTTC.

This clone was seen only a few times. This chain joins TRBV7-3 and TRBJ2-3; D perhaps matches TRBD2 (6 bases). Germline assignment: CDR1 SGHTA and CDR2 FQGTGA. This CDR3 comprises 17 residues. The germline V and J ends were trimmed by 1 base and 4 bases, with 18 bases remaining between them. The CDR3 is CASSLNAPTSSADTQYF. CDR3 DNA sequence: TGTGCCAGCAGCTTAAACGCCCCGACTAGTAGTGCAGATACGCAGTATTTT.

The V and J genes are TRBV30 and TRBJ1-1; no reliable D call. The CDR3 is 12 residues long. The germline V gene has CDR1 GTSNPN and CDR2 SVGIG (reference sequence). Deletions cut 2 bases from V and 2 bases from J, with 6 bases between. The CDR3 region has the DNA TGTGCCTGGAGTAAAGGAAACACTGAAGCTTTCTTT. As protein: CAWSKGNTEAFF.

The rearrangement links TRBV14 to TRBJ2-5; D possibly uses TRBD1 or TRBD2 (5 bases each). The CDR3 is made up of 15 amino acids. Germline loops: CDR1 SGHDN, CDR2 FVKESK. The ends were cut back, 4 bases at V and 1 base at J, with 13 bases in the middle. The DNA for the CDR3 is TGTGCCAGCAGCCTTGGGGGTATCCGCCAAGAGACCCAGTACTTC. Translation gives CASSLGGIRQETQYF.

As for this clone: Other DNA sequences in this specimen translate into the identical CDR3. The V call is TRBV5-1, the J call TRBJ2-5; 10 bases are shared with TRBD1. Germline V gives CDR1 SGHRS, CDR2 YFSETQ. Trimming at V came to 2 bases and at J to 5 bases, leaving 6 bases not matched to a gene. The CDR3 totals 15 residues. The CDR3 sequence is CASSFGTGAGETQYF. CDR3 coding DNA: TGCGCCAGCAGCTTCGGGACAGGGGCTGGGGAGACCCAGTACTTC.

This clone was seen only a few times. The chain uses TRBV29-1 and TRBJ2-7, with D possibly matching TRBD2 (5 bases). This CDR3 is 16 amino acids long. V lost 7 bases and J 3 bases, leaving 25 bases between the germline ends. Per the germline V gene, CDR1 is SQVTM and CDR2 is ANQGSEA. This chain's CDR3 is CSARTEWGTRDYEQYF. The CDR3, as DNA: TGCAGCGCCCGGACTGAGTGGGGTACTAGGGACTACGAGCAGTACTTC.

The CDR3 spells CASSARGEAKNIQYF. Here the CDR3 DNA reads TGTGCCAGCAGTGCTCGAGGGGAAGCCAAAAACATTCAGTACTTC. V usage is TRBV28 and J usage is TRBJ2-4; D might be TRBD1 or TRBD2, each matching 5 bases. Germline lookup yields CDR1 MDHEN and CDR2 SYDVKM. The CDR3 runs 15 residues. Trimming shortened V by 5 bases and J by 0 bases, and 11 bases separated the two germline ends.

This clone has a handful of counts. This CDR3 reads CAIKRQGKDEQYF. Written as DNA, the CDR3 is TGTGCCATCAAACGACAGGGTAAAGACGAGCAGTACTTC. The chain combines TRBV10-3 with TRBJ2-7, with 7 bases identical to TRBD1. There are 13 residues in the CDR3. CDR1 and CDR2 from the germline V gene are ENHRY and SYGVKD. Germline trimming cut 7 bases from V and 5 bases from J; bases unmatched to any gene: 8.

This clone appeared a few times. The chain carries TRBV9 and TRBJ2-7, with D possibly TRBD1 on 6 matching bases. Trimming stripped 4 bases from V and 2 bases from J, with 16 bases between. This CDR3 is 15 amino acids long. Germline CDR1 is SGDLS and CDR2 is YYNGEE. The CDR3 DNA sequence: TGTGCCAGCAGCCCCGGGTTCGACAGGCCCTACGAGCAGTACTTC. It specifies CASSPGFDRPYEQYF. Full variable domain (remainder filled in from reference TRBV9 and TRBJ2-7): DSGVTQTPKHLITATGQRVTLRCSPRSGDLSVYWYQQSLDQGLQFLIQYYNGEERAKGNILERFSAQQFPDLHSELNLSSLELGDSALYFCASSPGFDRPYEQYFGPGTRLTVT.

The chain combines TRBV30 with TRBJ2-7; D is uncertain. The CDR3 length is 13 residues. Trimming removed 2 bases at V and 0 bases at J, with 8 bases between. Germline CDR1 reads GTSNPN; CDR2 reads SVGIG (reference sequence). CDR3: CAWSTGYSYEQYF. The CDR3 DNA sequence: TGTGCCTGGAGTACGGGCTACTCCTACGAGCAGTACTTC.

The rearrangement links TRBV30 to TRBJ2-5; D call uncertain. The germline V gene has CDR1 GTSNPN and CDR2 SVGIG (reference sequence). The CDR3 spans 13 residues. Trimming shortened V by 0 bases and J by 2 bases, and 7 bases separated the two germline ends. The CDR3 DNA is TGTGCCTGGAGTGTACTTATTCAAGAGACCCAGTACTTC. Its translation: CAWSVLIQETQYF.

This chain joins TRBV25-1 and TRBJ2-7, with TRBD1 matching over 10 bases. The CDR3 consists of 16 residues. Germline CDR1 MGHDK, CDR2 SYGVNS. Trimming took 2 bases from V and 3 from J; bases not matched to a gene: 7. CDR3 nucleotide sequence: TGTGCCAGCAGTGAAGCTCCGGGACAGGGGCTCTACGAGCAGTACTTC. It is translated as CASSEAPGQGLYEQYF.

The V and J genes are TRBV7-2 and TRBJ1-3, with unresolved D. Trimming cost V 1 base and J 2 bases, with 3 bases left between them. Germline CDR1 and CDR2: SGHTA and FQGNSA. This CDR3 comprises 13 residues. CDR3 nucleotide sequence: TGTGCCAGCAGCTTAGACCCTGGAAACACCATATATTTT. It encodes CASSLDPGNTIYF.

V and J are TRBV5-1 and TRBJ2-5; D possibly corresponds to TRBD1 (5 bases). Germline V gives CDR1 SGHRS, CDR2 YFSETQ. V was shortened by 7 bases and J by 2 bases, with 15 bases between the two germline ends. The CDR3 extends over 14 amino acids. The CDR3 region is CASGETGTQETQYF. The CDR3, as DNA: TGCGCCAGCGGGGAAACAGGAACGCAAGAGACCCAGTACTTC.

The gene calls are TRBV5-1 and TRBJ1-1, with no clear D. Germline V gives CDR1 SGHRS, CDR2 YFSETQ. V lost 6 bases and J lost 6, with 15 bases in between. CDR3 length: 13 residues. CDR3 nucleotide sequence: TGCGCCAGCATCCGGGAGCCGGAGGCTGAAGCTTTCTTT. Translation: CASIREPEAEAFF.

This chain links TRBV18 with TRBJ2-4; the D gene is possibly TRBD2 (6 bases). This CDR3 spans 14 amino acids. Germline V lookup: CDR1 KGHSH, CDR2 LQKENI. Deletions cut 3 bases from V and 16 bases from J, with 22 bases between. CDR3 coding DNA: TGTGCCAGCTCACCCCAAACGGGGGAGGCAATTAGCTACTTC. Translation gives CASSPQTGEAISYF.

V usage is TRBV18 and J usage is TRBJ2-1; possible D gene TRBD2, 7 bases. V lost 3 bases and J lost 7, with 16 bases in between. The CDR3 spans 15 residues. Germline V gene lookup returns CDR1 KGHSH and CDR2 LQKENI. This chain's CDR3 is CASSPGGGRANEQFF. CDR3 in DNA: TGTGCCAGCTCACCCGGGGGCGGGAGAGCGAATGAGCAGTTCTTC.

This clone was seen a few times. CDR3 sequence: CASSPHPQGTQYF. CDR3 sequence (DNA): TGTGCCAGCAGTCCCCATCCCCAGGGGACCCAGTACTTC. This chain links TRBV28 with TRBJ2-5, with D possibly being TRBD1 (5 bases). CDR3 length equals 13 residues. Germline CDR1 MDHEN, CDR2 SYDVKM. The V and J ends lost 5 bases and 7 bases respectively, with 14 bases between them.

This clone was observed a few times. The chain links TRBV30 to TRBJ1-1; the match to TRBD1 covers 7 bases. The junction had 3 bases not matched to a gene; V was cut back by 2 bases and J by 0 bases. The CDR3 totals 14 residues. Germline values: CDR1 GTSNPN, CDR2 SVGIG (reference sequence). CDR3 region: CAWSRGQLNTEAFF. The CDR3 region has the DNA TGTGCCTGGAGTCGGGGACAGCTGAACACTGAAGCTTTCTTT.

In its sample, this clone was seen a few times. The V and J genes are TRBV12-5 and TRBJ2-1, with unresolved D. From germline, CDR1 is LGHNT and CDR2 FRNRAP. This CDR3 contains 12 residues. V dropped 7 bases and J dropped 5 bases, with 9 bases sitting between them. The CDR3 here is CASAALHNEQFF. The CDR3, as DNA: TGTGCTAGTGCCGCGCTCCACAATGAGCAGTTCTTC. Looking up the rest from reference TRBV12-5 and TRBJ2-1 gives the full variable domain: DARVTQTPRHKVTEMGQEVTMRCQPILGHNTVFWYRQTMMQGLELLAYFRNRAPLDDSGMPKDRFSAEMPDATLATLKIQPSEPRDSAVYFCASAALHNEQFFGPGTRLTVL.

V gene TRBV27 combines with J gene TRBJ2-3, with D uncertain. The CDR3 runs 13 residues. CDR1 is MNHEY, CDR2 SMNVEV, per germline (reference sequence). V was cut by 3 bases and J by 1 base, with 5 bases left in between. The CDR3 sequence is CASSFFRTDTQYF. Written as DNA, the CDR3 is TGTGCCAGCAGTTTCTTCCGCACAGATACGCAGTATTTT.

J is TRBJ2-1 and V is TRBV15, with a weak D call TRBD2 (5 bases). V was shortened by 4 bases and J by 0 bases, with 10 bases between the two germline ends. The germline CDR1 and CDR2 sequences are LNHNV and YYDKDF (reference sequence). This CDR3 has 15 residues. DNA for the CDR3: TGTGCCACCAGCAAGGACTTGAGCTCCTACAATGAGCAGTTCTTC. This encodes CATSKDLSSYNEQFF.

This clone was found a few times. Other nucleotide sequences from this sample produce the same CDR3. This chain joins TRBV7-9 and TRBJ1-1; TRBD1 is a possible D gene (5 bases). CDR3 length: 14 amino acids. The V end lost 0 bases, the J end lost 3 bases, and 8 bases lay between the germline ends. The germline CDR1 and CDR2 sequences are SEHNR and FQNEAQ (reference sequence). The CDR3 here is CASSLAGAHTEAFF. The CDR3, as DNA: TGTGCCAGCAGCTTAGCAGGGGCTCACACTGAAGCTTTCTTT. Supplemented by reference TRBV7-9 and TRBJ1-1, the full variable domain reads DTGVSQNPRHKITKRGQNVTFRCDPISEHNRLYWYRQTLGQGPEFLTYFQNEAQLEKSRLLSDRFSAERPKGSFSTLEIQRTEQGDSAMYLCASSLAGAHTEAFFGQGTRLTVV.

This clone turned up a few times. This rearrangement joins TRBV11-2 to TRBJ2-1; TRBD2 matches 9 bases. CDR1 SGHAT and CDR2 FQNNGV come from the germline V gene. This CDR3 has 19 residues. Trimming took 2 bases from V and 0 from J; bases not matched to a gene: 11. The CDR3 DNA follows: TGTGCCAGCAGCTTATCTTTCGGGAATAGCGGGAGCTCCTACAATGAGCAGTTCTTC. This codes for CASSLSFGNSGSSYNEQFF.

This clone was recorded a few times. This sequence joins TRBV7-9 and TRBJ1-2; tentatively, D is TRBD1 (6 bases). From germline, CDR1 is SEHNR and CDR2 FQNEAQ (reference sequence). Trimming removed 3 bases at V and 7 bases at J, with 12 bases between. The CDR3 is made up of 13 amino acids. The CDR3: CASSLDKQGGYTF. DNA of the CDR3: TGTGCCAGCAGCTTGGACAAACAGGGTGGCTACACCTTC.

The rearrangement links TRBV30 to TRBJ1-5; no firm D call. Germline V gene lookup returns CDR1 GTSNPN and CDR2 SVGIG (reference sequence). V was cut by 0 bases and J by 4 bases, with 7 bases left in between. The CDR3 is 13 residues long. This CDR3 is CAWSVLANQPQHF. The CDR3 coding sequence is TGTGCCTGGAGTGTACTGGCGAATCAGCCCCAGCATTTT.